The 22 T cell receptor beta chains presented below share a single source sample, sequenced in a study of blood T cell repertoires in COVID-19. Method: immunoSEQ multiplex PCR; TCRdb's copy keeps in-frame clones and lacks some. The sample yields about 170,000 clones, around 82% seen once. What was sequenced was peripheral blood. All receptors derive from a man at least 80 years old with COVID-19, enrolled during active disease.

The chain has TRBV5-1 and TRBJ2-2; D ambiguous. The germline V gene has CDR1 SGHRS and CDR2 YFSETQ. The CDR3 has 16 residues. Trimming shortened V by 2 bases and J by 0 bases, and 11 bases separated the two germline ends. The CDR3 here is CASSFEPIANTGELFF. DNA of the CDR3: TGCGCCAGCAGCTTTGAACCTATCGCGAACACCGGGGAGCTGTTTTTT.

The chain employs TRBV5-1 and TRBJ1-4; D perhaps matches TRBD1 (5 bases). This CDR3 has 16 residues. Germline V gene data show CDR1 as SGHRS and CDR2 as YFSETQ. Trimming stripped 4 bases from V and 3 bases from J, with 16 bases between. The CDR3 DNA reads TGCGCCAGCAGCCCCTGGGGGGACTCGGCTAATGAAAAACTGTTTTTT. Translated: CASSPWGDSANEKLFF. Full variable domain (outside the CDR3, taken from reference TRBV5-1 and TRBJ1-4): KAGVTQTPRYLIKTRGQQVTLSCSPISGHRSVSWYQQTPGQGLQFLFEYFSETQRNKGNFPGRFSGRQFSNSRSEMNVSTLELGDSALYLCASSPWGDSANEKLFFGSGTQLSVL.

The rearrangement joins TRBV7-2 to TRBJ1-6; D perhaps matches TRBD1 (5 bases). Per germline, CDR1 SGHTA and CDR2 FQGNSA. The CDR3 sequence is 15 residues long. V was clipped by 0 bases and J by 9 bases, with 12 bases between them. The CDR3 DNA sequence: TGTGCCAGCAGCTTAGCGCCAGGGCAAGCTTCACCCCTCCACTTT. It yields the protein CASSLAPGQASPLHF.

This clone has just one count. The CDR3 nucleotides are TGTGCCAGCAGCCGACAGTCGGTTCAGCGGGGGGGCCTCACAGATACGCAGTATTTT. As protein: CASSRQSVQRGGLTDTQYF. The rearrangement uses TRBV4-2 and TRBJ2-3, with TRBD2 matching over 10 bases. The length of the CDR3 is 19 residues. Germline CDR1 reads LGHNA; CDR2 reads YNFKEQ. J lost 2 bases, V lost 4 bases, and 15 bases had no gene match.

The chain recombines TRBV2 with TRBJ1-5; 9 positions agree with TRBD1. Germline CDR1 and CDR2: SNHLY and FYNNEI. Trimming removed 4 bases from V and 4 bases from J; junction bases left unmatched: 5. The CDR3 totals 15 residues. The CDR3 nucleotides read TGTGCCAGCAGTGGGGACAGGGAGGGAAATCAGCCCCAGCATTTT. Its translation is CASSGDREGNQPQHF.

V usage is TRBV28 and J usage is TRBJ1-1; weak D call: TRBD1 (6 bases). From germline, CDR1 is MDHEN and CDR2 SYDVKM. The CDR3 covers 15 residues. The ends were cut back, 2 bases at V and 2 bases at J, with 12 bases in the middle. For the CDR3, the DNA is TGTGCCAGCAGTTTAGGTCGGGGGGCCAACACTGAAGCTTTCTTT. It translates to CASSLGRGANTEAFF.

This chain uses TRBV10-3 with TRBJ2-7; a weak D match, TRBD1 (5 bases). CDR3 length equals 13 residues. Germline V gene data show CDR1 as ENHRY and CDR2 as SYGVKD. The V and J ends lost 8 bases and 2 bases respectively, with 13 bases between them. The CDR3 bases are TGTGCCATCCGGGTACAGGAAACCTACGAGCAGTACTTC. Translation gives CAIRVQETYEQYF.

This chain connects TRBV29-1 to TRBJ2-3; weak D call: TRBD1 (5 bases). The ends were cut back, 3 bases at V and 2 bases at J, with 12 bases in the middle. Germline V gene data show CDR1 as SQVTM and CDR2 as ANQGSEA. This CDR3 has 14 amino acids. CDR3 DNA: TGCAGCGTTGAGAGGCAGGGCGTCACAGATACGCAGTATTTT. This codes for CSVERQGVTDTQYF.

V usage is TRBV6-6 and J usage is TRBJ1-5; 12 bases match TRBD1. Germline loops: CDR1 MNHNY, CDR2 SVGAGI (reference sequence). With V trimmed by 2 bases and J by 6 bases, 5 bases remained unmatched. The CDR3 runs 16 residues. CDR3 in DNA: TGTGCCAGCAGTTACCCGGGGACAGGGGGCGGTCAGCCCCAGCATTTT. Protein sequence: CASSYPGTGGGQPQHF.

This sequence joins TRBV29-1 and TRBJ1-1, with a tentative D call TRBD1 (6 bases). The CDR3 runs 15 residues. The V end was cut by 7 bases, the J end by 2 bases, with 20 bases between. Germline assignment: CDR1 SQVTM and CDR2 ANQGSEA. The CDR3 sequence: CSAVRDTGPNTEAFF. CDR3 coding DNA: TGCAGCGCCGTTCGGGACACCGGGCCCAACACTGAAGCTTTCTTT.

The chain employs TRBV6-2 or TRBV6-3 and TRBJ2-1; D perhaps matches TRBD1 (5 bases). Germline loops: CDR1 MNHEY, CDR2 SVGEGT. The CDR3 has 16 amino acids. Trimming took off 2 bases at V and 4 bases at J, with 15 bases between the two ends. The CDR3 spells CASSYEEGAGYNEQFF. The DNA of the CDR3 is TGTGCCAGCAGTTACGAAGAAGGGGCAGGGTACAATGAGCAGTTCTTC.

This clone was picked up one time. The chain has TRBV6-5 and TRBJ1-4; D is undetermined. The germline V and J ends were trimmed by 4 bases and 0 bases, with 9 bases remaining between them. The CDR3 runs 15 residues. CDR1 MNHEY and CDR2 SVGAGI come from the germline V gene. The CDR3: CASSSLGATNEKLFF. In nucleotides, the CDR3 is TGTGCCAGCAGTTCCCTCGGTGCAACTAATGAAAAACTGTTTTTT.

The chain couples TRBV9 to TRBJ1-1; D ambiguous. Trimming cost V 0 bases and J 2 bases, with 5 bases left between them. The germline V gene encodes CDR1 SGDLS and CDR2 YYNGEE. The CDR3 totals 13 residues. The CDR3 loop reads CASSVGHNTEAFF. The DNA of the CDR3 is TGTGCCAGCAGCGTAGGACACAACACTGAAGCTTTCTTT.

This rearrangement joins TRBV18 to TRBJ2-3; a weak D match, TRBD1 (5 bases). Germline V gene sequence: CDR1 KGHSH, CDR2 LQKENI. V lost 3 bases and J lost 3, with 13 bases in between. The CDR3 consists of 15 residues. In nucleotides, the CDR3 is TGTGCCAGCTCACCGAGACCCAGGGCTACAGATACGCAGTATTTT. Encoded protein: CASSPRPRATDTQYF.

This sequence joins TRBV7-8 and TRBJ2-5; 8 positions match TRBD2. Germline CDR1 is SGHVS and CDR2 is FQNEAQ. The CDR3 is 16 residues long. V was clipped by 0 bases and J by 5 bases; unmatched bases: 8. CDR3 sequence reads: CASSLAWSGGRETQYF. In DNA form, the CDR3 reads TGTGCCAGCAGCTTAGCGTGGAGCGGGGGACGGGAGACCCAGTACTTC. The full variable domain, rest sourced from reference TRBV7-8 and TRBJ2-5, is GAGVSQSPRYKVAKRGQDVALRCDPISGHVSLFWYQQALGQGPEFLTYFQNEAQLDKSGLPSDRFFAERPEGSVSTLKIQRTQQEDSAVYLCASSLAWSGGRETQYFGPGTRLLVL.

This chain links TRBV7-9 with TRBJ1-1, with no clear D. V was cut by 2 bases and J by 6 bases, with 10 bases left in between. CDR1 is SEHNR, CDR2 FQNEAQ, per germline (reference sequence). There are 13 residues in the CDR3. In DNA, the CDR3 is TGTGCCAGCAGCTTATATCTAGGCGCTGAAGCTTTCTTT. It encodes CASSLYLGAEAFF.

The rearrangement uses TRBV7-2 and TRBJ1-1, with D tentatively TRBD1 (6 bases). V lost 5 bases and J 0 bases, leaving 13 bases between the germline ends. The CDR3 has 15 amino acids. Germline-derived CDR1 and CDR2 are SGHTA and FQGNSA. The CDR3 loop is CASSPGQPMNTEAFF. As DNA, the CDR3 is TGTGCCAGCAGCCCCGGACAGCCAATGAACACTGAAGCTTTCTTT.

The chain couples TRBV5-1 to TRBJ2-7; D possibly corresponds to TRBD1 (5 bases). CDR3 length equals 13 residues. Trimming cost V 2 bases and J 4 bases, with 10 bases left between them. Germline values: CDR1 SGHRS, CDR2 YFSETQ. The CDR3 nucleotides are TGCGCCAGCAGCTTCCCAGGGCAATACGAGCAGTACTTC. It yields the protein CASSFPGQYEQYF.

This chain links TRBV28 with TRBJ2-7; 9 nucleotides align to TRBD2. With 4 bases clipped from V and 0 bases from J, the junction kept 4 bases outside the gene matches. There are 15 residues in the CDR3. Germline V gene lookup returns CDR1 MDHEN and CDR2 SYDVKM. In DNA form, the CDR3 reads TGTGCCAGCAGTTCCCTAGCGGGGAGCTCCTACGAGCAGTACTTC. It translates to CASSSLAGSSYEQYF. The complete variable domain, with remaining parts taken from reference TRBV28 and TRBJ2-7, reads DVKVTQSSRYLVKRTGEKVFLECVQDMDHENMFWYRQDPGLGLRLIYFSYDVKMKEKGDIPEGYSVSREKKERFSLILESASTNQTSMYLCASSSLAGSSYEQYFGPGTRLTVT.

This chain connects TRBV18 to TRBJ1-1; TRBD1 matches 9 bases. CDR1 and CDR2 from the germline V gene are KGHSH and LQKENI. This CDR3 has 14 residues. V trimming: 4 bases; J trimming: 5 bases; junction bases outside the gene matches: 5. As DNA, the CDR3 is TGTGCCAGCTCACGGGGACAGGGAGGGACTGAAGCTTTCTTT. Amino acid sequence: CASSRGQGGTEAFF.

This clone was found once. CDR3 sequence reads: CASSQDLDKRNGYTF. The DNA for the CDR3 is TGTGCCAGCAGCCAAGATCTGGACAAGAGAAATGGCTACACCTTC. The rearrangement joins TRBV3-1 (or the pseudogene TRBV3-2) to TRBJ1-2; D possibly corresponds to TRBD1 (5 bases). Trimming removed 0 bases at V and 6 bases at J, with 14 bases between. CDR1 LGHDT and CDR2 YNNKEL come from the germline V gene (reference sequence). The CDR3 has 15 residues.

The chain combines TRBV6-5 with TRBJ1-1; D not certain. This CDR3 has 11 residues. The ends were cut back, 11 bases at V and 1 base at J, with 8 bases in the middle. CDR1 is MNHEY, CDR2 SVGAGI, per germline. The CDR3 here is CASGRNTEAFF. CDR3 nucleotide sequence: TGTGCCTCCGGGAGGAACACTGAAGCTTTCTTT.